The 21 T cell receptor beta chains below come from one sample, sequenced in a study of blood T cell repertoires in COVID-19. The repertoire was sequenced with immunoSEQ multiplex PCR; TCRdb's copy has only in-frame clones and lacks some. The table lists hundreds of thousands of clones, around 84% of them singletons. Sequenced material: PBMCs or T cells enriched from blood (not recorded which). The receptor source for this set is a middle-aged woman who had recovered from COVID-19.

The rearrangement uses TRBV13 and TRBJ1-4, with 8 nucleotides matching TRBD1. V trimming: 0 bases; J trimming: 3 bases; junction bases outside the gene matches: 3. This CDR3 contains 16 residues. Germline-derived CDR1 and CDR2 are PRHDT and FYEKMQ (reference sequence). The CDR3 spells CASSLGRQGPNEKLFF. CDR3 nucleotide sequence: TGTGCCAGCAGCTTAGGGCGACAGGGGCCTAATGAAAAACTGTTTTTT.

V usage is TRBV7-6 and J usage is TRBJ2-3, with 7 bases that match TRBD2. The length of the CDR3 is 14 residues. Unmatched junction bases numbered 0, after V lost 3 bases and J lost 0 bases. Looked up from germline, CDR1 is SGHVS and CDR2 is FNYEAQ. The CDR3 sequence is CASSFSGSTDTQYF. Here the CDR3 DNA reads TGTGCCAGCAGCTTTAGCGGGAGCACAGATACGCAGTATTTT.

The CDR3 sequence is CASSDRLAGRYNEQFF. CDR3 bases: TGCGCCAGCAGTGACCGACTAGCGGGAAGATACAATGAGCAGTTCTTC. The chain joins TRBV10-1 to TRBJ2-1; 11 bases are shared with TRBD2. The CDR3 has 16 amino acids. Unmatched junction bases numbered 5, after V lost 3 bases and J lost 4 bases. The germline gives CDR1 WNHNN, CDR2 SYGVQD (reference sequence).

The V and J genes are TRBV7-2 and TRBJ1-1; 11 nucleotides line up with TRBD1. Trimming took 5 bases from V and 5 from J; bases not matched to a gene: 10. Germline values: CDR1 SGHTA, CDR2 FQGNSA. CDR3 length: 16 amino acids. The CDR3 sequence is CASSLRLGQGETEAFF. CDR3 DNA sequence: TGTGCCAGCAGCCTCCGCCTGGGACAGGGGGAAACTGAAGCTTTCTTT.

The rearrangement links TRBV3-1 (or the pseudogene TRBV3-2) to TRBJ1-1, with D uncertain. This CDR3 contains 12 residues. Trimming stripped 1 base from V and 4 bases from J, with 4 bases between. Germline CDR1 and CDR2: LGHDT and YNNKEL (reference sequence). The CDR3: CASSQVSTEAFF. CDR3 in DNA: TGTGCCAGCAGCCAAGTCTCCACTGAAGCTTTCTTT.

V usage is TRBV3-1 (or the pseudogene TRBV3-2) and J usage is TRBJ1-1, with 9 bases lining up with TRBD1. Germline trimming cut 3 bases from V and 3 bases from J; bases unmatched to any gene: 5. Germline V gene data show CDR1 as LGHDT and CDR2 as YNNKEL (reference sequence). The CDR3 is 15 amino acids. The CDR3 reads CASSHSQGAYTEAFF. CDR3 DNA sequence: TGTGCCAGCAGCCACTCACAGGGGGCTTACACTGAAGCTTTCTTT.

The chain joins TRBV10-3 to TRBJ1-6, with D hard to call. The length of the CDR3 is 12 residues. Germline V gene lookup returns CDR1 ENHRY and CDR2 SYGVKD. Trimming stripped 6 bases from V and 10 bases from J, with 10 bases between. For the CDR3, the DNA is TGTGCCATCAGAGGAGGTGGGTCACCCCTCCACTTT. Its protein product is CAIRGGGSPLHF.

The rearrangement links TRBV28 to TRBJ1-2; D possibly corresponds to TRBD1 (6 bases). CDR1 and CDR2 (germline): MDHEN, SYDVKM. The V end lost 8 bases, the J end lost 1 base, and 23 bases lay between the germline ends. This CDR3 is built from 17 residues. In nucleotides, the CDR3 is TGTGCCAGCGTATCTTCACAGCAGGGGACTAGTAACTATGGCTACACCTTC. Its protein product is CASVSSQQGTSNYGYTF.

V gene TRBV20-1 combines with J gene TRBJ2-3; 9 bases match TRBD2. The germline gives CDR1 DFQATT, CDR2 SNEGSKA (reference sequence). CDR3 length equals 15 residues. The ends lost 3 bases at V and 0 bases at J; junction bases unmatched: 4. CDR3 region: CSASLAGGSTDTQYF. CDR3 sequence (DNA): TGCAGTGCTAGTCTCGCGGGAGGGAGCACAGATACGCAGTATTTT.

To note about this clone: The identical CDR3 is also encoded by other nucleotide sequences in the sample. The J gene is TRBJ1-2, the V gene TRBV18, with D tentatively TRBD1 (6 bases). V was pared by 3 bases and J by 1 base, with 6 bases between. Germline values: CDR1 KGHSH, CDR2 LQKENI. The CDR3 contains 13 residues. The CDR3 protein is CASSPDSNYGYTF. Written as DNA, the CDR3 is TGTGCCAGCTCACCGGACAGTAACTATGGCTACACCTTC.

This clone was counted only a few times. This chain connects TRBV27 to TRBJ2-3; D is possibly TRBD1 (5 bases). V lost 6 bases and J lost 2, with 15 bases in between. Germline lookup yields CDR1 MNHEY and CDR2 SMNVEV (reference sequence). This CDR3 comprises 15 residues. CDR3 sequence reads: CASSIRAGFTDTQYF. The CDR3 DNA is TGTGCCAGCAGCATCAGGGCCGGCTTCACAGATACGCAGTATTTT.

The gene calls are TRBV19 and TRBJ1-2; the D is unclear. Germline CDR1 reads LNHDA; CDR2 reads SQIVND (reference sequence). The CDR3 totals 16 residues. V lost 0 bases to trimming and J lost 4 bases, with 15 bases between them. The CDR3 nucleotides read TGTGCCAGTAGTATAGATTGGCAGACGGCGGCCTATGGCTACACCTTC. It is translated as CASSIDWQTAAYGYTF. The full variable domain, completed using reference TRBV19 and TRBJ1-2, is DGGITQSPKYLFRKEGQNVTLSCEQNLNHDAMYWYRQDPGQGLRLIYYSQIVNDFQKGDIAEGYSVSREKKESFPLTVTSAQKNPTAFYLCASSIDWQTAAYGYTFGSGTRLTVV.

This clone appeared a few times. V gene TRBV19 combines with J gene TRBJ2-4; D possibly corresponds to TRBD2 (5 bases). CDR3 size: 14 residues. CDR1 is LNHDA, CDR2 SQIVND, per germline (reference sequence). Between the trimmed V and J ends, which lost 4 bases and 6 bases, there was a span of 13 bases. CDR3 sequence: CASSRASGGNIQYF. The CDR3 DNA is TGTGCCAGTAGTAGGGCGAGTGGAGGAAACATTCAGTACTTC.

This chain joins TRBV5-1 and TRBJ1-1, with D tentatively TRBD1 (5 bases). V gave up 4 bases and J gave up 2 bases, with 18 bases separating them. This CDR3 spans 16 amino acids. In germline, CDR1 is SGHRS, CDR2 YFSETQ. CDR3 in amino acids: CASSRGGSQGNTEAFF. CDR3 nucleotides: TGCGCCAGCAGCCGAGGTGGATCGCAGGGAAACACTGAAGCTTTCTTT.

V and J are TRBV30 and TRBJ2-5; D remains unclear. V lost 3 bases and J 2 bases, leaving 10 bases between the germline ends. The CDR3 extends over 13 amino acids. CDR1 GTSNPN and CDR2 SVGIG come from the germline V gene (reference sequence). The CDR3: CAWRSLSQETQYF. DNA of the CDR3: TGTGCCTGGAGGTCACTGAGTCAAGAGACCCAGTACTTC.

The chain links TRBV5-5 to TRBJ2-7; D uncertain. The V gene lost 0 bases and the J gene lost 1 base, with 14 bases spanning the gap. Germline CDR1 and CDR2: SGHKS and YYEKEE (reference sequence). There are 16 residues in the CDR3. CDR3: CASSLDSRSLSYEQYF. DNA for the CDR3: TGTGCCAGCAGCTTGGATAGTCGGTCGCTTTCCTACGAGCAGTACTTC.

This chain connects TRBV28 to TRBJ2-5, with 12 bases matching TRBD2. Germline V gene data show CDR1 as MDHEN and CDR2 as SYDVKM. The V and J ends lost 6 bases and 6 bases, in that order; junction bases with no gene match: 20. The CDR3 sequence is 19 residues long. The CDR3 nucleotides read TGTGCCAGCAGATCCGGACAGGGGGAAACTAGCGGGAGGATAAAGACCCAGTACTTC. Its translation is CASRSGQGETSGRIKTQYF.

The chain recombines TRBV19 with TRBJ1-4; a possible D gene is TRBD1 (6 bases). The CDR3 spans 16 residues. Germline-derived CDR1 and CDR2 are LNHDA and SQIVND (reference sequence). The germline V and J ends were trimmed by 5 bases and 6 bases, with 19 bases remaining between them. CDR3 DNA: TGTGCCAGTAGTCGTAGAATGCCTTCAGGGGATGAAAAACTGTTTTTT. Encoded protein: CASSRRMPSGDEKLFF.

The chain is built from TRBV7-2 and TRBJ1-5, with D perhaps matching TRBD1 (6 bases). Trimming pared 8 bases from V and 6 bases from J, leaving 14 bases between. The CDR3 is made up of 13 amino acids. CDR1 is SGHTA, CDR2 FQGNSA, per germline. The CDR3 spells CASGAGVRQPQHF. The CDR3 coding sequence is TGTGCCAGCGGGGCAGGGGTCCGTCAGCCCCAGCATTTT.

The CDR3 DNA is TGTGCCAGCAGTTTTGGCCAGGGTGTTTGGTATGGCTACACCTTC. Its protein product is CASSFGQGVWYGYTF. V usage is TRBV28 and J usage is TRBJ1-2, with D perhaps matching TRBD1 (5 bases). CDR3 size: 15 residues. Germline V lookup: CDR1 MDHEN, CDR2 SYDVKM. Trimming took 3 bases from V and 5 from J, leaving 16 bases between them.

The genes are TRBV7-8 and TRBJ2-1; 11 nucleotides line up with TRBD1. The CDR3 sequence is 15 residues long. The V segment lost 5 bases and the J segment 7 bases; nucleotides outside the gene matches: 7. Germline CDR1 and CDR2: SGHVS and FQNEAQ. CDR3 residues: CASSISGTGGNEQFF. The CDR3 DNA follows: TGTGCCAGCAGCATCTCCGGGACAGGGGGAAATGAGCAGTTCTTC.